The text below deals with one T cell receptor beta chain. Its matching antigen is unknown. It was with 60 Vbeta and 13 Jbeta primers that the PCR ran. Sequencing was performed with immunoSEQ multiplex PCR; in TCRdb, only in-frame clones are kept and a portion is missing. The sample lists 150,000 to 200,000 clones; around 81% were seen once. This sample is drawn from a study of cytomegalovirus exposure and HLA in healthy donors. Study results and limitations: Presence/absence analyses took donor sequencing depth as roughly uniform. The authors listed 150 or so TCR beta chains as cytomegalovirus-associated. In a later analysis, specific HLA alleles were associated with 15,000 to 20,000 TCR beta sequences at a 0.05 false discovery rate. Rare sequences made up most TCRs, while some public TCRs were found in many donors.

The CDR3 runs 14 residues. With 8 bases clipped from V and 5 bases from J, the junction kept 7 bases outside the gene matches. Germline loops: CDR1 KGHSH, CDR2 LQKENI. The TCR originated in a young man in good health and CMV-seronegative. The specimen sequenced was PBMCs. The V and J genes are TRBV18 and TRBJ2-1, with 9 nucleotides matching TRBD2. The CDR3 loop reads CASQTSGQNNEQFF. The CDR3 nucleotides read TGTGCCAGCCAAACTAGCGGGCAGAACAATGAGCAGTTCTTC.